Below are 26 T cell receptor beta chains sequenced from a single sample in a study of T cell repertoires in cytomegalovirus infection. TCRdb independently ran MiXCR on the reads; one entry per CDR3 protein. The data contain roughly 640,000 distinct CDR3 sequences, 20% to 25% of them singletons. Sequencing input: CD8+ T cells from PBMCs. These receptors were obtained from a human donor in good health (CMV status not recorded). Some clones in this sample may be carry-over from other donors' samples.

The sample holds many counts of this clonotype. The chain recombines TRBV5-4 with TRBJ2-7, with D possibly being TRBD2 (7 bases). V was trimmed by 4 bases and J by 2 bases, leaving 13 bases between them. The germline V gene encodes CDR1 SGHNT and CDR2 YYREEE (reference sequence). This CDR3 region has 14 residues. DNA of the CDR3: TGTGCCAGCAGCACGTACGGGGGGCCCTACGAGCAGTACGTC. Protein sequence: CASSTYGGPYEQYV.

This chain joins TRBV14 and TRBJ2-2; 7 bases fit TRBD1. This CDR3 contains 16 residues. J gave up 0 bases and V 0 bases, and 1 base lay outside the gene matches. Germline V gene data show CDR1 as SGHDN and CDR2 as FVKESK. Here the CDR3 reads CASSQDGTANTGELFF. DNA for the CDR3: TGTGCCAGCAGCCAAGACGGGACAGCGAACACCGGGGAGCTGTTTTTT. The full variable domain, in which reference TRBV14 and TRBJ2-2 provide the parts outside the CDR3, is EAGVTQFPSHSVIEKGQTVTLRCDPISGHDNLYWYRRVMGKEIKFLLHFVKESKQDESGMPNNRFLAERTGGTYSTLKVQPAELEDSGVYFCASSQDGTANTGELFFGEGSRLTVL.

Many counts were recorded for this clonotype. The chain employs TRBV6-6 and TRBJ2-3, with 11 bases matching TRBD2. The CDR3 runs 15 residues. The J segment lost 5 bases and the V segment lost 6 bases, leaving 7 bases of the junction unmatched. CDR1 is MNHNY, CDR2 SVGAGI, per germline (reference sequence). The CDR3 DNA sequence: TGTGCCAGCAGCCTCTTAGCGGGGGGGCAAGATACGCAGTATTTT. As protein: CASSLLAGGQDTQYF.

As to this clonotype: A much larger clone differs from this one at a single base, so this may be a read error. The rearrangement joins TRBV28 to TRBJ2-4; D unclear. The CDR3 spans 16 residues. CDR1 and CDR2 from the germline V gene are MDHEN and SYDVKM. The CDR3 protein is CAISPGPMISKNIQYF. The CDR3, as DNA: TGTGCCATCAGTCCCGGGCCCATGATCTCCAAAAACATTCAGTACTTC. Full variable domain (remainder filled in from reference TRBV28 and TRBJ2-4): DVKVTQSSRYLVKRTGEKVFLECVQDMDHENMFWYRQDPGLGLRLIYFSYDVKMKEKGDIPEGYSVSREKKERFSLILESASTNQTSMYLCAISPGPMISKNIQYFGAGTRLSVL.

The V and J genes are TRBV2 and TRBJ1-4; no clear D gene. Germline CDR1 reads SNHLY; CDR2 reads FYNNEI. The CDR3 runs 15 residues. The ends were cut back, 3 bases at V and 8 bases at J, with 16 bases in the middle. The CDR3: CASSDPDTRKEKLFF. Written as DNA, the CDR3 is TGTGCCAGCAGTGATCCCGACACAAGGAAAGAAAAACTGTTTTTT.

This clonotype was observed a handful of times. The chain uses TRBV20-1 and TRBJ2-4; either TRBD1 or TRBD2 may fit D (6 bases each). The CDR3 covers 13 residues. V was shortened by 2 bases and J by 5 bases, with 10 bases between the two germline ends. The germline gives CDR1 DFQATT, CDR2 SNEGSKA (reference sequence). Here the CDR3 DNA reads TGCAGTGCTAGACCCGGGGGCGAAAACATTCAGTACTTC. Amino acids: CSARPGGENIQYF.

Remarks on this clonotype: One base separates it from a far larger clone, so it is likely a read error. V and J are TRBV28 and TRBJ1-1; D is perhaps TRBD1 (6 bases). Germline V lookup: CDR1 MDHEN, CDR2 SYDVKM. This CDR3 spans 14 amino acids. CDR3 in amino acids: CASSYSGANTKAFF. DNA of the CDR3: TGTGCCAGCAGTTATTCAGGGGCAAACACTAAAGCTTTCTTT.

Turning to this clonotype: The junction departs from the called germline gene at one end, perhaps through a read error. The V and J genes are TRBV5-4 and TRBJ2-2, with D perhaps TRBD1 or TRBD2 (5 bases each). This CDR3 is built from 17 residues. Germline CDR1 reads SGHNT; CDR2 reads YYREEE (reference sequence). The CDR3 sequence: CAGSSEDGGEQSGELFF. The CDR3 DNA follows: TGTGCCGGCAGCTCAGAAGATGGGGGTGAACAAAGCGGGGAGCTGTTTTTT.

This clonotype occurred once. The chain carries TRBV20-1 and TRBJ2-7, with TRBD1 matching over 9 bases. V lost 0 bases, J lost 4 bases, and 7 bases stayed unmatched. The CDR3 spans 15 residues. Germline assignment: CDR1 DFQATT and CDR2 SNEGSKA (reference sequence). The CDR3 protein is CSARDKDRGLYEQYF. CDR3 coding DNA: TGCAGTGCTAGAGACAAGGACAGGGGCCTTTACGAGCAGTACTTC.

This clonotype was detected only a few times. The V and J genes are TRBV7-9 and TRBJ1-1; D gene unclear. Germline CDR1 reads SEHNR; CDR2 reads FQNEAQ (reference sequence). Between the trimmed V and J ends, which lost 5 bases and 5 bases, there was a span of 12 bases. This CDR3 region has 13 residues. The CDR3 reads CASSQWGWTEAFF. In DNA, the CDR3 is TGTGCCAGCAGCCAGTGGGGTTGGACTGAAGCTTTCTTT. Full variable domain (outside the CDR3, taken from reference TRBV7-9 and TRBJ1-1): DTGVSQNPRHKITKRGQNVTFRCDPISEHNRLYWYRQTLGQGPEFLTYFQNEAQLEKSRLLSDRFSAERPKGSFSTLEIQRTEQGDSAMYLCASSQWGWTEAFFGQGTRLTVV.

The rearrangement joins TRBV11-3 to TRBJ2-4; D unresolved. CDR1 is SGHNT and CDR2 is YENEEA in the germline V gene. V dropped 4 bases and J dropped 6 bases, with 10 bases sitting between them. The CDR3 is 13 amino acids. The CDR3, as DNA: TGTGCCAGCAGCTCAGGAGTTCCAAACATTCAGTACTTC. Protein: CASSSGVPNIQYF.

The sample holds a few counts of this clonotype. This chain joins TRBV3-1 and TRBJ2-5; TRBD2 matches at 8 bases. Germline-derived CDR1 and CDR2 are LGHDT and YNNKEL (reference sequence). With V trimmed by 3 bases and J by 0 bases, 9 bases remained unmatched. This CDR3 contains 17 residues. Written as DNA, the CDR3 is TGTGCCAGCAGCCAGGGACGAGCGGGGGCGTACCAAGAGACCCAGTACTTC. Protein product: CASSQGRAGAYQETQYF.

The chain carries TRBV28 and TRBJ2-7; unclear D gene. The V end lost 5 bases, the J end lost 2 bases, and 19 bases lay between the germline ends. The CDR3 is 16 amino acids. Germline CDR1 reads MDHEN; CDR2 reads SYDVKM. The CDR3: CASSGQSTTNPYEQYV. In DNA form, the CDR3 reads TGTGCCAGCAGTGGCCAGAGCACAACTAACCCCTACGAGCAGTACGTC.

This sequence joins TRBV14 and TRBJ2-7, with a weak D call TRBD1 (6 bases). Germline values: CDR1 SGHDN, CDR2 FVKESK. The CDR3 runs 12 residues. The V gene lost 8 bases and the J gene lost 2 bases, with 10 bases spanning the gap. This CDR3 reads CASSGETYEQYV. The CDR3 DNA sequence: TGTGCCAGCTCAGGGGAGACCTACGAGCAGTACGTC.

This clonotype was seen more than once but under ten times. The chain couples TRBV7-9 to TRBJ1-1, with a weak D call TRBD1 (6 bases). Per the germline V gene, CDR1 is SEHNR and CDR2 is FQNEAQ (reference sequence). The ends were cut back, 1 base at V and 1 base at J, with 16 bases in the middle. CDR3 length: 17 residues. CDR3 in DNA: TGTGCCAGCAGCTTAGGAGGTGCCAGGGGAAGGAACACTGAAGCTTTCTTT. This sequence encodes CASSLGGARGRNTEAFF. Drawing the rest from reference TRBV7-9 and TRBJ1-1, the complete variable domain is DTGVSQNPRHKITKRGQNVTFRCDPISEHNRLYWYRQTLGQGPEFLTYFQNEAQLEKSRLLSDRFSAERPKGSFSTLEIQRTEQGDSAMYLCASSLGGARGRNTEAFFGQGTRLTVV.

The chain uses TRBV20-1 and TRBJ2-7, with no clear D. The CDR3 totals 11 residues. Per germline, CDR1 DFQATT and CDR2 SNEGSKA (reference sequence). V lost 5 bases and J lost 3, with 8 bases in between. This CDR3 is CSAFDDYEQYV. The CDR3 nucleotides read TGCAGTGCTTTCGACGACTACGAGCAGTACGTC.

This clonotype was seen a single time. This sequence joins TRBV11-2 and TRBJ2-7; 7 nucleotides match TRBD2. In germline, CDR1 is SGHAT, CDR2 FQNNGV. CDR3 length: 14 residues. Unmatched junction bases numbered 4, after V lost 2 bases and J lost 3 bases. The CDR3 region is CASSLSGAYYEQYV. CDR3 sequence (DNA): TGTGCCAGCAGCTTAAGCGGGGCCTACTACGAGCAGTACGTC.

This clonotype was seen more than once but under ten times. The chain has TRBV20-1 and TRBJ2-5, with D perhaps matching TRBD2 (6 bases). The ends were cut back, 0 bases at V and 1 base at J, with 9 bases in the middle. The V gene's germline CDR1 is DFQATT and CDR2 SNEGSKA (reference sequence). CDR3 length equals 14 residues. CDR3 sequence reads: CSAREGTFQETQYF. CDR3 sequence (DNA): TGCAGTGCTAGAGAGGGGACTTTCCAAGAGACCCAGTACTTC.

In its sample, this clonotype was seen many times. This chain connects TRBV6-6 to TRBJ2-2; D is possibly TRBD2 (5 bases). The germline V gene has CDR1 MNHNY and CDR2 SVGAGI (reference sequence). Trimming left V 2 bases short and J 0 bases short, with 7 bases between. The length of the CDR3 is 15 residues. CDR3 in amino acids: CASSYAGSNTGELFF. The CDR3 DNA follows: TGTGCCAGCAGTTACGCGGGTTCGAACACCGGGGAGCTGTTTTTT.

The V call is TRBV6-4, the J call TRBJ2-7; 8 bases fit TRBD1. Germline V CDR1 and CDR2: MRHNA, SNTAGT. CDR3 length: 15 amino acids. J gave up 2 bases and V 3 bases, and 6 bases lay outside the gene matches. CDR3 nucleotides: TGTGCCAGCAGTGAAGCGACAGGGGCCCCCTACGAGCAGTACTTC. Translating it yields CASSEATGAPYEQYF.

This clonotype was observed at least ten times. Mismatch with germline at one junction end may stem from a read error. V and J are TRBV20-1 and TRBJ2-1; 14 bases agree with TRBD2. The germline V gene encodes CDR1 DFQATT and CDR2 SNEGSKA (reference sequence). The length of the CDR3 is 18 residues. CDR3 coding DNA: TGCAGTGCGAGAGGACTAGCGGGGGGTTTAAGCTCCTACAATGAGCAGTTCTTC. Translated: CSARGLAGGLSSYNEQFF.

The J gene is TRBJ2-7, the V gene TRBV29-1, with D tentatively TRBD2 (5 bases). V was clipped by 2 bases and J by 3 bases, with 8 bases between them. The germline V gene encodes CDR1 SQVTM and CDR2 ANQGSEA. The CDR3 contains 12 residues. The DNA of the CDR3 is TGCAGCGTTGAATTCGGGGTCTACGAGCAGTACTTC. It specifies CSVEFGVYEQYF.

This clonotype was detected many times. The V and J genes are TRBV28 and TRBJ2-1; D gene ambiguous. This CDR3 contains 11 residues. Germline V gene sequence: CDR1 MDHEN, CDR2 SYDVKM. The V and J ends lost 3 bases and 6 bases respectively, with 3 bases between them. The CDR3 protein is CASSFLNEQFF. CDR3 coding DNA: TGTGCCAGCAGTTTCCTCAATGAGCAGTTCTTC.

V usage is TRBV6-2 or TRBV6-3 and J usage is TRBJ1-6; no firm D call. The CDR3 has 13 residues. Germline-derived CDR1 and CDR2 are MNHEY and SVGEGT. Trimming took off 8 bases at V and 8 bases at J, with 13 bases between the two ends. CDR3 sequence: CASSPMADSPLHF. The CDR3 DNA is TGTGCCAGCTCTCCTATGGCGGATTCACCCCTCCACTTT.

V gene TRBV10-3 combines with J gene TRBJ1-2; D unclear. V gave up 6 bases and J gave up 4 bases, with 6 bases separating them. The CDR3 extends over 11 amino acids. Germline CDR1 ENHRY, CDR2 SYGVKD. The CDR3 coding sequence is TGTGCCATCAGGATCCCCTATGGCTACACCTTC. Protein: CAIRIPYGYTF.

In its sample, this clonotype was seen many times. V is TRBV7-2 and J is TRBJ1-2; no clear D gene. The CDR3 extends over 16 amino acids. The germline V and J ends were trimmed by 1 base and 3 bases, with 15 bases remaining between them. The V gene's germline CDR1 is SGHTA and CDR2 FQGNSA. This CDR3 reads CASSLDLYEPYYGYTF. CDR3 nucleotides: TGTGCCAGCAGCTTAGATCTGTACGAACCTTACTATGGCTACACCTTC.